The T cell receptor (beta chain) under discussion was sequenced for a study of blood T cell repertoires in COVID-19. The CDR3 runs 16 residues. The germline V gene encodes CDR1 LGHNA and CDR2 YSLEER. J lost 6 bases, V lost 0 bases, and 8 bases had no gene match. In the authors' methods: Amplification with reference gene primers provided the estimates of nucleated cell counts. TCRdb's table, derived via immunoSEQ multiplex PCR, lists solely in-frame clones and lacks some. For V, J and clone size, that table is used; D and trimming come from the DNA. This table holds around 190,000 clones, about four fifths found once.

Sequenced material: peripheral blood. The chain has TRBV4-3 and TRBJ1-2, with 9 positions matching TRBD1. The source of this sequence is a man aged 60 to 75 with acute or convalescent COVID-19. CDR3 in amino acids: CASSQDPRQGGDGYTF. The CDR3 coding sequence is TGCGCCAGCAGCCAAGACCCCCGACAGGGGGGTGATGGCTACACCTTC.